The 24 T cell receptor beta chains given below trace back to one sample, sequenced in a study of CD4 T cells in relation to SARS-CoV-2 and coronaviruses. CD4+ T cells from unexposed donors were obtained before the COVID-19 pandemic (2011-2018). Isolation of CD4+ T cells took place after approximately eleven days in culture. The method was immunoSEQ multiplex PCR; TCRdb's version includes in-frame clones alone and lacks a portion of them. Here the sample spans some 21,000 clones, approximately 82% being singletons. No antigens are known for them. The sample taken for sequencing was CD4+ T cells from PBMCs, cultured in vitro. These receptors all stem from a human donor in good health.

The chain joins TRBV27 to TRBJ1-4; 7 bases match TRBD1. This CDR3 has 16 residues. V lost 4 bases, J lost 2 bases, and 7 bases stayed unmatched. Per the germline V gene, CDR1 is MNHEY and CDR2 is SMNVEV (reference sequence). CDR3 sequence: CASSSRGSATNEKLFF. The CDR3 DNA is TGTGCCAGCAGTTCCAGGGGGTCTGCGACTAATGAAAAACTGTTTTTT.

Here the CDR3 reads CASSLRSGDEQYF. In DNA, the CDR3 is TGTGCCAGCAGCTTAAGGTCTGGGGACGAGCAGTACTTC. The rearrangement joins TRBV11-1 to TRBJ2-7; D unresolved. Germline CDR1 and CDR2: SGHAT and FQDESV (reference sequence). V was shortened by 2 bases and J by 5 bases, with 10 bases between the two germline ends. CDR3 length equals 13 residues.

The chain recombines TRBV30 with TRBJ2-1; 7 bases align to TRBD1. V dropped 3 bases and J dropped 2; count of bases not matched to a gene: 4. The germline CDR1 and CDR2 sequences are GTSNPN and SVGIG (reference sequence). This CDR3 spans 14 amino acids. For the CDR3, the DNA is TGTGCCTGGAGGACCGGGACAGCCTACAATGAGCAGTTCTTC. Its translation: CAWRTGTAYNEQFF.

This clone appeared a single time. This chain uses TRBV7-2 with TRBJ1-1; weak D call: TRBD1 (5 bases). V was trimmed by 3 bases and J by 5 bases, leaving 13 bases between them. Germline V CDR1 and CDR2: SGHTA, FQGNSA. The CDR3 is 14 residues long. The CDR3 region has the DNA TGTGCCAGCAGCTTTGGGGTTGGGGGGACTGAAGCTTTCTTT. Its translation: CASSFGVGGTEAFF.

This clone occurred a few times. The chain carries TRBV7-6 and TRBJ2-1; tentatively, D is TRBD2 (6 bases). Germline CDR1 is SGHVS and CDR2 is FNYEAQ. The V and J ends lost 1 base and 9 bases respectively, with 10 bases between them. The CDR3 length is 13 residues. The CDR3 here is CASSLELASEQFF. For the CDR3, the DNA is TGTGCCAGCAGCTTAGAACTAGCTTCTGAGCAGTTCTTC.

This rearrangement joins TRBV3-1 (or the pseudogene TRBV3-2) to TRBJ2-7, with 9 bases matching TRBD1. V shed 1 base and J 2 bases; nucleotides not matched to a gene: 3. Germline V gene lookup returns CDR1 LGHDT and CDR2 YNNKEL (reference sequence). The CDR3 is 15 residues long. The CDR3 reads CASSQGTGVPYEQYF. In DNA, the CDR3 is TGTGCCAGCAGCCAAGGGACAGGGGTACCCTACGAGCAGTACTTC.

CDR3 nucleotides: TGTGCCACCAGTGAATCGGGGTGGGAGACCCAGTACTTC. This translates into CATSESGWETQYF. The V and J genes are TRBV24-1 and TRBJ2-5, with D possibly being TRBD2 (5 bases). The CDR3 is 13 amino acids. Germline assignment: CDR1 KGHDR and CDR2 SFDVKD. V gave up 4 bases and J gave up 5 bases, with 10 bases separating them.

This chain connects TRBV30 to TRBJ1-5; perhaps TRBD1 as D (5 bases). The CDR3 loop spans 15 amino acids. Germline V gene data show CDR1 as GTSNPN and CDR2 as SVGIG (reference sequence). V lost 2 bases and J 0 bases, leaving 11 bases between the germline ends. CDR3 coding DNA: TGTGCCTGGAGTCCGGGGGGGAATAGCAATCAGCCCCAGCATTTT. Translating gives CAWSPGGNSNQPQHF.

V is TRBV19 and J is TRBJ2-1, with 9 positions matching TRBD1. The germline V gene has CDR1 LNHDA and CDR2 SQIVND (reference sequence). This CDR3 has 17 amino acids. The V and J ends lost 8 bases and 1 base, in that order; junction bases with no gene match: 12. For the CDR3, the DNA is TGTGCCAGTGACCGGGACAGGGAAGGAGAGTCCTACAATGAGCAGTTCTTC. This sequence encodes CASDRDREGESYNEQFF.

The V and J genes are TRBV30 and TRBJ2-1; 8 bases agree with TRBD1. The CDR3 runs to 15 residues. Germline CDR1 reads GTSNPN; CDR2 reads SVGIG (reference sequence). V dropped 2 bases and J dropped 8; count of bases not matched to a gene: 11. CDR3 in DNA: TGTGCCTGGAGTTGGGGGGACAGGCGACTTGATGAGCAGTTCTTC. Translating it yields CAWSWGDRRLDEQFF.

The chain uses TRBV7-9 and TRBJ1-1; maybe TRBD1 (6 bases). CDR1 and CDR2 (germline): SEHNR, FQNEAQ (reference sequence). CDR3 length: 14 residues. Trimming stripped 3 bases from V and 1 base from J, with 9 bases between. The CDR3 loop is CASSLPTGNTEAFF. The CDR3 bases are TGTGCCAGCAGCTTGCCGACAGGGAACACTGAAGCTTTCTTT. The whole variable domain, filled in from reference TRBV7-9 and TRBJ1-1, reads DTGVSQNPRHKITKRGQNVTFRCDPISEHNRLYWYRQTLGQGPEFLTYFQNEAQLEKSRLLSDRFSAERPKGSFSTLEIQRTEQGDSAMYLCASSLPTGNTEAFFGQGTRLTVV.

The chain couples TRBV6-1 to TRBJ2-3; D may be TRBD2 (5 bases). CDR1 is MNHNS, CDR2 SASEGT, per germline. V lost 2 bases, J lost 7 bases, and 13 bases lay in between. The CDR3 spans 14 residues. CDR3 DNA: TGTGCCAGCAGTGAAAAGGGTCGGACTTATACGCAGTATTTT. Translated: CASSEKGRTYTQYF.

The chain employs TRBV11-3 and TRBJ2-7, with TRBD1 matching over 7 bases. The ends lost 5 bases at V and 2 bases at J; junction bases unmatched: 3. The CDR3 covers 13 residues. Looked up from germline, CDR1 is SGHNT and CDR2 is YENEEA. CDR3 DNA sequence: TGTGCCAGCAGCCAGGGACAGACCTACGAGCAGTACTTC. Its translation: CASSQGQTYEQYF. Combining the CDR3 with reference TRBV11-3 and TRBJ2-7 gives the whole variable domain EAGVVQSPRYKIIEKKQPVAFWCNPISGHNTLYWYLQNLGQGPELLIRYENEEAVDDSQLPKDRFSAERLKGVDSTLKIQPAELGDSAVYLCASSQGQTYEQYFGPGTRLTVT.

V is TRBV27 and J is TRBJ2-7; D remains ambiguous. Germline CDR1 is MNHEY and CDR2 is SMNVEV (reference sequence). Trimming stripped 2 bases from V and 6 bases from J, with 17 bases between. CDR3 length: 15 amino acids. The CDR3 region is CASSLGHGYPSEQYF. The CDR3 DNA follows: TGTGCCAGCAGTTTAGGGCACGGCTACCCCTCCGAGCAGTACTTC.

This clone showed up just a few times. The chain has TRBV6-2 or TRBV6-3 and TRBJ1-1; D is unclear. CDR3 size: 14 residues. Trimming cost V 1 base and J 5 bases, with 11 bases left between them. CDR1 and CDR2 (germline): MNHEY, SVGEGT. CDR3 sequence: CASSYLGWRTEAFF. As DNA, the CDR3 is TGTGCCAGCAGTTACTTGGGCTGGAGGACTGAAGCTTTCTTT.

This sequence joins TRBV6-6 and TRBJ2-5; D is possibly TRBD2 (7 bases). This CDR3 contains 17 residues. Trimming took 5 bases from V and 3 from J, leaving 22 bases between them. From germline, CDR1 is MNHNY and CDR2 SVGAGI (reference sequence). CDR3 loop: CASSPLYRGDTKETQYF. The DNA for the CDR3 is TGTGCCAGCAGTCCCCTCTATCGGGGGGACACAAAAGAGACCCAGTACTTC.

V and J are TRBV5-1 and TRBJ2-2, with TRBD2 matching over 14 bases. Per the germline V gene, CDR1 is SGHRS and CDR2 is YFSETQ. Losses at the gene ends were 4 bases for V and 4 bases for J; bases not matched to a gene: 12. This CDR3 has 19 residues. CDR3 coding DNA: TGCGCCAGCAGCCCACGGACTAGCGGGAGGATGGCGGTCACCGGGGAGCTGTTTTTT. Its translation: CASSPRTSGRMAVTGELFF.

The rearrangement links TRBV7-6 to TRBJ2-1, with TRBD2 matching over 8 bases. The length of the CDR3 is 17 residues. The germline V gene encodes CDR1 SGHVS and CDR2 FNYEAQ. Trimming at V came to 0 bases and at J to 4 bases, leaving 8 bases not matched to a gene. The CDR3 region has the DNA TGTGCCAGCAGCTTAGCAGCCACTAGCGGAGAGTACAATGAGCAGTTCTTC. Translated, it gives CASSLAATSGEYNEQFF.

This clone was recorded a few times. The chain carries TRBV6-1 and TRBJ1-1, with TRBD1 as a possible D gene (6 bases). The CDR3 totals 16 residues. Germline loops: CDR1 MNHNS, CDR2 SASEGT. V lost 3 bases and J 0 bases, leaving 14 bases between the germline ends. Here the CDR3 reads CASSDRFRQVNTEAFF. The CDR3, as DNA: TGTGCCAGCAGTGATAGGTTTCGACAGGTGAACACTGAAGCTTTCTTT.

This clone was recorded only once. This chain connects TRBV24-1 to TRBJ2-3; D remains ambiguous. With 4 bases removed from V and 8 bases from J, the gap between germline ends came to 12 bases. Germline-derived CDR1 and CDR2 are KGHDR and SFDVKD. The CDR3 runs 13 residues. The CDR3 is CATSDRRVGTQYF. In DNA, the CDR3 is TGTGCCACCAGTGACCGAAGGGTGGGTACGCAGTATTTT.

The chain has TRBV20-1 and TRBJ2-7; TRBD2 agrees at 7 bases. Germline CDR1 and CDR2: DFQATT and SNEGSKA (reference sequence). Unmatched junction bases numbered 5, after V lost 3 bases and J lost 0 bases. The length of the CDR3 is 14 residues. The CDR3 sequence: CSASAGVLSYEQYF. The DNA of the CDR3 is TGCAGTGCTAGTGCGGGAGTTCTCTCCTACGAGCAGTACTTC.

J is TRBJ2-5 and V is TRBV10-3; 9 positions match TRBD1. CDR1 ENHRY and CDR2 SYGVKD come from the germline V gene. V was pared by 5 bases and J by 5 bases, with 9 bases of the junction left unmatched. CDR3 length: 15 amino acids. DNA for the CDR3: TGTGCCATCAGTCCCGGGACAGGGTCCTTGGAGACCCAGTACTTC. The encoded protein is CAISPGTGSLETQYF.

The chain carries TRBV11-2 and TRBJ1-3, with D perhaps TRBD1 (6 bases). The V gene lost 2 bases and the J gene lost 2 bases, with 10 bases spanning the gap. Germline CDR1 reads SGHAT; CDR2 reads FQNNGV. CDR3 length equals 15 residues. The CDR3 nucleotides are TGTGCCAGCAGCTTAAGTCAGGGGACTGGAAACACCATATATTTT. This codes for CASSLSQGTGNTIYF.

This chain connects TRBV13 to TRBJ2-5; TRBD2 aligns across 11 bases. Germline CDR1 and CDR2: PRHDT and FYEKMQ (reference sequence). This CDR3 is 16 amino acids long. Losses at the gene ends were 4 bases for V and 5 bases for J; bases not matched to a gene: 9. Here the CDR3 reads CASSYTSGSGRETQYF. The CDR3 DNA follows: TGTGCCAGCAGCTACACTAGCGGGAGCGGTCGGGAGACCCAGTACTTC. The whole variable domain, remainder taken from reference TRBV13 and TRBJ2-5, is AAGVIQSPRHLIKEKRETATLKCYPIPRHDTVYWYQQGPGQDPQFLISFYEKMQSDKGSIPDRFSAQQFSDYHSELNMSSLELGDSALYFCASSYTSGSGRETQYFGPGTRLLVL.